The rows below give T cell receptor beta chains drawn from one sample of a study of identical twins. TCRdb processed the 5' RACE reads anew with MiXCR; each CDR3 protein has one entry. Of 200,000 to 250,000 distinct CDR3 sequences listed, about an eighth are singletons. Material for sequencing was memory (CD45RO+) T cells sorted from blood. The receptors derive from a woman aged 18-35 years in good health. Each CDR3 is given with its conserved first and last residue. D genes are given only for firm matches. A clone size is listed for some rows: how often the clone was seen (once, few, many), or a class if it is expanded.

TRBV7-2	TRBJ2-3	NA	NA	CASRPGASTDTQYF	TGTGCCAGCAGGCCTGGCGCAAGCACAGATACGCAGTATTTT
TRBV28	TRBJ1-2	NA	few	CASSLLAGPYYGYTF	TGTGCCAGCAGTTTATTGGCCGGGCCGTATTATGGCTACACCTTC
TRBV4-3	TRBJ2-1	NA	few	CASSQARGSEQFF	TGCGCCAGCAGCCAAGCCCGGGGTAGTGAGCAGTTCTTC
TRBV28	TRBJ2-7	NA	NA	CASSQNTLGEGYEQYF	TGTGCCAGCAGTCAAAATACTCTCGGAGAGGGCTACGAGCAGTACTTC
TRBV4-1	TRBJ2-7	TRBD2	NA	CASSQERGVQYF	TGCGCCAGCAGCCAAGAACGGGGGGTGCAGTACTTC
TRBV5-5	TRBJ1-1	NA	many	CASSSGPITEAFF	TGTGCCAGCAGCTCAGGACCGATCACTGAAGCTTTCTTT
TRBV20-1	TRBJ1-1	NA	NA	CSAFNTEAFF	TGCAGTGCTTTTAACACTGAAGCTTTCTTT
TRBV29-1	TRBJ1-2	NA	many	CSVERGVQGYGYTF	TGCAGCGTTGAAAGGGGGGTCCAAGGTTATGGCTACACCTTC
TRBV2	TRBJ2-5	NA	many	CAFPGLRGETQYF	TGTGCCTTCCCGGGTCTTCGAGGGGAGACCCAGTACTTC
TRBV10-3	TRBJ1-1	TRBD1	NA	CAISSRDRNTEAFF	TGTGCCATCAGCAGTAGGGACAGGAACACTGAAGCTTTCTTT
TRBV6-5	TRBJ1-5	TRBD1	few	CASSYLPTGGSNQPQHF	TGTGCCAGCAGTTACCTTCCGACAGGGGGTAGCAATCAGCCCCAGCATTTT
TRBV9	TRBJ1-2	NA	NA	CASSVVFDGYTF	TGTGCCAGCAGCGTAGTCTTCGATGGCTACACCTTC
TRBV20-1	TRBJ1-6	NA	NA	CSTGSYNSPLHF	TGCAGTACAGGCTCCTATAATTCACCCCTCCACTTT
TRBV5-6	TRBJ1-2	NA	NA	CASSLMRGYYGYTF	TGTGCCAGCAGCTTGATGAGAGGATACTATGGCTACACCTTC
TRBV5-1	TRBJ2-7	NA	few	CASSLPTGPYEQYF	TGCGCCAGCAGCCTTCCGACAGGACCCTACGAGCAGTACTTC
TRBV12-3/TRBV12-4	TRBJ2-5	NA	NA	CASASPGGETQYF	TGTGCCAGCGCGTCCCCCGGGGGAGAGACCCAGTACTTC
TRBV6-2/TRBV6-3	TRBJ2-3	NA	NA	CASSYSDPRQGPPWDTQYF	TGTGCCAGCAGTTACTCGGACCCTAGGCAGGGGCCCCCGTGGGATACGCAGTATTTT
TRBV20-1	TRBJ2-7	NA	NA	CSARGSEARGSYEQYF	TGCAGTGCTAGAGGCAGCGAGGCTCGGGGGTCCTACGAGCAGTACTTC
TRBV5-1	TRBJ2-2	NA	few	CASSDRLSNTGELFF	TGCGCCAGCAGCGACCGACTATCGAACACCGGGGAGCTGTTTTTT
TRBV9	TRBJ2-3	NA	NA	CASSPKNTDTQYF	TGTGCCAGCAGCCCCAAGAACACAGATACGCAGTATTTT
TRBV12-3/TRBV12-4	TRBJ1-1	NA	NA	CASSGENTEAFF	TGTGCCAGCAGTGGGGAGAACACTGAAGCTTTCTTT
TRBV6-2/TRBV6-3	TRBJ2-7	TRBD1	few	CASGLLDRGTPYEQYF	TGTGCCAGCGGGCTTCTCGACAGGGGTACACCCTACGAGCAGTACTTC
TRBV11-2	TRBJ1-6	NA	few	CASSAGRNSPLHF	TGTGCCAGCAGCGCAGGGAGAAATTCACCCCTCCACTTT
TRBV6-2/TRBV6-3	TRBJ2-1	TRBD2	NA	CASSSALAGESREQFF	TGTGCCAGCAGCTCCGCACTAGCGGGAGAAAGTCGTGAGCAGTTCTTC
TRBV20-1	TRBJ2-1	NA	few	CSASSGLEGEQFF	TGCAGTGCTTCGTCGGGCCTGGAGGGTGAGCAGTTCTTC
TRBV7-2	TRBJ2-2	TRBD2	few	CASSPQTSGRTGELFF	TGTGCCAGCAGCCCTCAGACTAGCGGGAGAACCGGGGAGCTGTTTTTT
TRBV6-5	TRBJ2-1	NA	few	CASSYSQRYYNEQFF	TGTGCCAGCAGTTATTCCCAGCGATACTACAATGAGCAGTTCTTC